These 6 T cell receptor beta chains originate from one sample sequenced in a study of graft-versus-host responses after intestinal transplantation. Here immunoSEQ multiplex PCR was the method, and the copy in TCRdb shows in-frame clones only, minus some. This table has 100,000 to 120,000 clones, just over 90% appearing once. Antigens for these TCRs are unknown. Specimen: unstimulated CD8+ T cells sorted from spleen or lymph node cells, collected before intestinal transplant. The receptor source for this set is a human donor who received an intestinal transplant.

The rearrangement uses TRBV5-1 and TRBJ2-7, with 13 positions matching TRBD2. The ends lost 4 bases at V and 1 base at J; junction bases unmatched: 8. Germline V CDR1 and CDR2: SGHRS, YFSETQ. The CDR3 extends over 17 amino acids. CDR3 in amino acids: CASSPDEGLAGSYEQYF. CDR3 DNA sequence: TGCGCCAGCAGCCCAGATGAGGGACTAGCGGGATCCTACGAGCAGTACTTC.

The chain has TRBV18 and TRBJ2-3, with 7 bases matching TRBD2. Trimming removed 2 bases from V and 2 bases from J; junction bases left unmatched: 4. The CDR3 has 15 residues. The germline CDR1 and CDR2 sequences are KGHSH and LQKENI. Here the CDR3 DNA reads TGTGCCAGCTCACCAACTAGCGAGGCCACAGATACGCAGTATTTT. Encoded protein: CASSPTSEATDTQYF.

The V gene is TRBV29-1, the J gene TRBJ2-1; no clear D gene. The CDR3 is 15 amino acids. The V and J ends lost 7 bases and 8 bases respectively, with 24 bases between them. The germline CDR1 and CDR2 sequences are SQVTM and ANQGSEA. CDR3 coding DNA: TGCAGCGCAGAGAGGCCGGATTCAGCACCAGATGAGCAGTTCTTC. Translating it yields CSAERPDSAPDEQFF.

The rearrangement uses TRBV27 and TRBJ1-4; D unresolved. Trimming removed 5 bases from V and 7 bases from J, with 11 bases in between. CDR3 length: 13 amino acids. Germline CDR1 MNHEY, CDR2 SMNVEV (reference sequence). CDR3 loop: CASSEGLIEKLFF. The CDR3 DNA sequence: TGTGCCAGCAGTGAAGGGCTGATTGAAAAACTGTTTTTT.

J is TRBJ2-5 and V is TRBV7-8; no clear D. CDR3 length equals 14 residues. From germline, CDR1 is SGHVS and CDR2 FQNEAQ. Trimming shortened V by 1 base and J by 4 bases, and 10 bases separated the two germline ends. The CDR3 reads CASSLVPVRETQYF. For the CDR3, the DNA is TGTGCCAGCAGCTTAGTCCCGGTTCGAGAGACCCAGTACTTC.

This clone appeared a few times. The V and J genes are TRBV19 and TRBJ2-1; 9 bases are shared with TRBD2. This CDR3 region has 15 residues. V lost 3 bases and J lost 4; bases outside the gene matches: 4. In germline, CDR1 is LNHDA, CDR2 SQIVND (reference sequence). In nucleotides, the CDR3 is TGTGCCAGTAGTATGGCGGGAGGGCCTTACAATGAGCAGTTCTTC. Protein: CASSMAGGPYNEQFF.